Shown below are 23 T cell receptor beta chains from a single sample sequenced in a study of T-cell reconstitution after alpha-beta-depleted transplantation in children. Study results and caveats: Hyperexpanded clones declined; after one year, newly produced T cells mostly supplied diversity.

A library of TCRbeta sequences, prepared with unique molecular identifiers, was generated. In TCRdb, the PCR reads were re-called with MiXCR into one record per CDR3 protein. The repertoire has about 300,000 distinct CDR3 sequences, less than 9.5% of them found once; the top ten carry approximately 9.6%. These receptors' antigens are unknown. The specimen comprised peripheral blood, sampled 360 days after TCRalphabeta/CD19-depleted stem cell transplant. Receptors were obtained from a female patient aged 2-9 years who had a stem cell transplant for Fanconi anemia, so the T cells may come from the graft donor.

V is TRBV7-6 and J is TRBJ1-1, with a possible D match to TRBD1 (6 bases). Germline V gives CDR1 SGHVS, CDR2 FNYEAQ. The CDR3 covers 17 residues. The ends were cut back, 2 bases at V and 0 bases at J, with 16 bases in the middle. For the CDR3, the DNA is TGTGCCAGCAGCTTAAGAGAGGGAAGACAGGTGAACACTGAAGCTTTCTTT. This encodes CASSLREGRQVNTEAFF. Full variable domain (missing parts from reference TRBV7-6 and TRBJ1-1): GAGVSQSPRYKVTKRGQDVALRCDPISGHVSLYWYRQALGQGPEFLTYFNYEAQQDKSGLPNDRFSAERPEGSISTLTIQRTEQRDSAMYRCASSLREGRQVNTEAFFGQGTRLTVV.

V is TRBV5-6 and J is TRBJ2-5, with D perhaps given as TRBD1 or TRBD2 (5 bases each). The CDR3 extends over 20 amino acids. The V gene's germline CDR1 is SGHDT and CDR2 YYEEEE. V was pared by 4 bases and J by 0 bases, with 28 bases between. The CDR3 is CASSPGWGPSLNPYQETQYF. CDR3 DNA sequence: TGTGCCAGCAGCCCGGGGTGGGGACCCAGCCTGAATCCGTACCAAGAGACCCAGTACTTC.

The table lists this clonotype with a few counts. The chain uses TRBV13 and TRBJ2-3; D is possibly TRBD1 or TRBD2 (5 bases each). Trimming removed 0 bases from V and 0 bases from J, with 16 bases in between. Germline CDR1 is PRHDT and CDR2 is FYEKMQ (reference sequence). The CDR3 has 18 amino acids. CDR3 residues: CASSLGENIGASTDTQYF. In DNA form, the CDR3 reads TGTGCCAGCAGCTTAGGGGAGAACATCGGGGCAAGCACAGATACGCAGTATTTT.

This clonotype has ten or more counts. V and J are TRBV15 and TRBJ1-5, with D maybe TRBD1 (5 bases). The CDR3 length is 14 residues. The V end was cut by 1 base, the J end by 8 bases, with 12 bases between. Germline V gives CDR1 LNHNV, CDR2 YYDKDF (reference sequence). CDR3: CATSRGTGEKPQHF. CDR3 DNA: TGTGCCACCAGCAGAGGAACGGGGGAGAAGCCCCAGCATTTT.

Ten or more counts support this clonotype. The chain combines TRBV10-3 with TRBJ1-4; D remains unclear. CDR1 and CDR2 from the germline V gene are ENHRY and SYGVKD. This CDR3 region has 13 residues. V shed 2 bases and J shed 3 bases, with 4 bases lying between them. This chain's CDR3 is CAISERANEKLFF. CDR3 nucleotides: TGTGCCATCAGTGAGAGGGCTAATGAAAAACTGTTTTTT.

This clonotype was counted ten times or more. V usage is TRBV9 and J usage is TRBJ1-4; D is possibly TRBD1 (5 bases). Per germline, CDR1 SGDLS and CDR2 YYNGEE. V was trimmed by 3 bases and J by 2 bases, leaving 8 bases between them. The CDR3 totals 14 residues. CDR3 sequence (DNA): TGTGCCAGCAGCGCCCCAGGGACTAATGAAAAACTGTTTTTT. It encodes CASSAPGTNEKLFF.

V is TRBV10-3 and J is TRBJ1-3; 8 bases are a match to TRBD1. The junction had 4 bases not matched to a gene; V was cut back by 2 bases and J by 1 base. This CDR3 is built from 16 residues. The germline gives CDR1 ENHRY, CDR2 SYGVKD. The DNA for the CDR3 is TGTGCCATCAGTGAGAGAACAGGGGGTTCTGGAAACACCATATATTTT. Its translation is CAISERTGGSGNTIYF.

The V gene is TRBV5-6, the J gene TRBJ1-5; D might be TRBD1 (5 bases). Trimming left V 2 bases short and J 0 bases short, with 21 bases between. This CDR3 is built from 19 residues. In germline, CDR1 is SGHDT, CDR2 YYEEEE. The CDR3 here is CASSLWDGDFPYSNQPQHF. The CDR3 region has the DNA TGTGCCAGCAGCTTATGGGACGGTGATTTTCCGTATAGCAATCAGCCCCAGCATTTT.

At least ten counts were recorded for this clonotype. The genes are TRBV20-1 and TRBJ2-7; D is uncertain. V lost 5 bases to trimming and J lost 0 bases, with 11 bases between them. Germline V gene data show CDR1 as DFQATT and CDR2 as SNEGSKA (reference sequence). The CDR3 runs 13 residues. The CDR3 DNA reads TGCAGTGCTGCCCGGGTCCCCTCCTACGAGCAGTACTTC. Protein: CSAARVPSYEQYF.

The chain employs TRBV5-1 and TRBJ1-3; the D gene is possibly TRBD1 (6 bases). The germline V gene has CDR1 SGHRS and CDR2 YFSETQ. Trimming took off 3 bases at V and 8 bases at J, with 21 bases between the two ends. The CDR3 extends over 16 amino acids. The CDR3 reads CASSSSPMDSADTIYF. CDR3 DNA sequence: TGCGCCAGCAGCTCGTCACCTATGGACAGCGCAGACACCATATATTTT.

The CDR3 DNA sequence: TGTGCCAGCAGTTTCTTACCGGGGATTAATGAGCAGTTCTTC. It translates to CASSFLPGINEQFF. The rearrangement uses TRBV28 and TRBJ2-1; TRBD2 might be the D (5 bases). The germline gives CDR1 MDHEN, CDR2 SYDVKM. V shed 3 bases and J shed 7 bases, with 13 bases lying between them. There are 14 residues in the CDR3.

Only a few counts were recorded for this clonotype. This rearrangement joins TRBV6-1 to TRBJ2-5; D gene ambiguous. Germline V gene data show CDR1 as MNHNS and CDR2 as SASEGT. V dropped 3 bases and J dropped 3 bases, with 14 bases sitting between them. The CDR3 runs 15 residues. The CDR3 protein is CASSELRLVEETQYF. The CDR3 DNA is TGTGCCAGCAGTGAGCTAAGACTCGTTGAAGAGACCCAGTACTTC.

This clonotype was detected ten times or more. The chain uses TRBV5-6 and TRBJ2-2; D gene ambiguous. Deletions cut 5 bases from V and 3 bases from J, with 11 bases between. Looked up from germline, CDR1 is SGHDT and CDR2 is YYEEEE. CDR3 length: 14 amino acids. CDR3 sequence reads: CASRPGSDTGELFF. The CDR3 DNA reads as TGTGCCAGCAGACCCGGGTCGGACACCGGGGAGCTGTTTTTT.

This clonotype came up a few times. In DNA form, the CDR3 reads TGTGCCAGCAGCTTGGACAGGTGGTCCGGGGCCAACGTCCTGACTTTC. Residues: CASSLDRWSGANVLTF. J is TRBJ2-6 and V is TRBV13, with 7 bases identical to TRBD1. The CDR3 runs to 16 residues. Germline CDR1 is PRHDT and CDR2 is FYEKMQ (reference sequence). J lost 4 bases, V lost 3 bases, and 6 bases had no gene match.

This clonotype was seen a few times. The V call is TRBV29-1, the J call TRBJ1-6, with TRBD1 matching over 10 bases. The trim removed 4 bases at V and 6 bases at J, leaving 12 bases unmatched. In germline, CDR1 is SQVTM, CDR2 ANQGSEA. The CDR3 spans 17 residues. CDR3 nucleotide sequence: TGCAGCGTTGGGACAATGCGGGACAGGGGCCCTAATTCACCCCTCCACTTT. Translation: CSVGTMRDRGPNSPLHF.

This clonotype was seen ten or more times. The rearrangement links TRBV12-3 or TRBV12-4 to TRBJ1-5; TRBD1 matches 8 bases. V dropped 6 bases and J dropped 0; count of bases not matched to a gene: 1. The CDR3 is made up of 14 amino acids. CDR3 sequence: CASRGQVSNQPQHF. The CDR3 DNA reads as TGTGCCAGCAGGGGACAGGTTAGCAATCAGCCCCAGCATTTT.

This clonotype was detected a few times. This chain joins TRBV12-5 and TRBJ2-2; perhaps TRBD2 as D (6 bases). Germline CDR1 and CDR2: LGHNT and FRNRAP. This CDR3 has 14 amino acids. The ends were cut back, 7 bases at V and 5 bases at J, with 14 bases in the middle. The CDR3 here is CASALWRGTGELFF. The CDR3 DNA sequence: TGTGCTAGTGCCCTGTGGCGGGGAACCGGGGAGCTGTTTTTT.

This clonotype has at least ten counts. J is TRBJ2-5 and V is TRBV27; TRBD1 agrees at 8 bases. The V segment lost 6 bases and the J segment 4 bases; nucleotides outside the gene matches: 7. Germline V gene lookup returns CDR1 MNHEY and CDR2 SMNVEV (reference sequence). The CDR3 is 14 residues long. For the CDR3, the DNA is TGTGCCAGCAGCTCTCCCGGGACAGGAGAGACCCAGTACTTC. Translated: CASSSPGTGETQYF.

This clonotype was seen at least ten times. This chain uses TRBV4-3 with TRBJ2-1; 7 positions match TRBD1. Germline V gene data show CDR1 as LGHNA and CDR2 as YSLEER. The ends lost 1 base at V and 8 bases at J; junction bases unmatched: 2. This CDR3 is built from 13 residues. CDR3 DNA sequence: TGCGCCAGCAGCCAAGGACAGGGCGATGAGCAGTTCTTC. Amino acid sequence: CASSQGQGDEQFF.

There are many counts of this clonotype. The chain couples TRBV5-1 to TRBJ2-2; D is uncertain. V was clipped by 0 bases and J by 1 base, with 7 bases between them. Germline V CDR1 and CDR2: SGHRS, YFSETQ. The CDR3 totals 15 residues. This CDR3 is CASSLEHQNTGELFF. DNA of the CDR3: TGCGCCAGCAGCTTGGAACATCAGAACACCGGGGAGCTGTTTTTT.

This clonotype was seen many times. J is TRBJ2-3 and V is TRBV4-2, with D possibly matching TRBD1 (6 bases). Germline CDR1 LGHNA, CDR2 YNFKEQ. The CDR3 totals 17 residues. Trimming left V 0 bases short and J 3 bases short, with 16 bases between. The DNA of the CDR3 is TGTGCCAGCAGCCAAGATTTCGTTGGGGGCCGGACAGATACGCAGTATTTT. The encoded protein is CASSQDFVGGRTDTQYF.

The chain recombines TRBV11-2 with TRBJ2-7, with D uncertain. The CDR3 runs 13 residues. Germline V gives CDR1 SGHAT, CDR2 FQNNGV. V lost 3 bases and J 2 bases, leaving 8 bases between the germline ends. The CDR3 coding sequence is TGTGCCAGCAGCTTTCACAACCCCTACGAGCAGTACTTC. Its protein is CASSFHNPYEQYF.

This clonotype has more than one count but fewer than ten. This chain links TRBV7-2 with TRBJ1-4, with TRBD1 matching over 8 bases. The CDR3 is made up of 14 amino acids. Losses at the gene ends were 6 bases for V and 6 bases for J; bases not matched to a gene: 6. Germline CDR1 SGHTA, CDR2 FQGNSA. The CDR3 DNA reads TGTGCCAGCAGTCCAGGGGGCTCGGATGAAAAACTGTTTTTT. This codes for CASSPGGSDEKLFF.